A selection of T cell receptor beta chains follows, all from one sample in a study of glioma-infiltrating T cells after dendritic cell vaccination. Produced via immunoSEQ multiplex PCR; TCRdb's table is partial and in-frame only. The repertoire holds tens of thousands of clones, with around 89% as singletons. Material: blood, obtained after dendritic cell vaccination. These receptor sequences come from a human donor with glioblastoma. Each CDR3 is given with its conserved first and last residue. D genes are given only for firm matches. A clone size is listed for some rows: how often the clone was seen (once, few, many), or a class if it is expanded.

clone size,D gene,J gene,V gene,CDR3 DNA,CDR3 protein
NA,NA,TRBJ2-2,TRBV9,TGTGCCAGCAGCGTAGGCGACAGCACCGGGGAGCTGTTTTTT,CASSVGDSTGELFF
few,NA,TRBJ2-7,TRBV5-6,TGTGCCAGCAGCCCACAGAACTACGAGCAGTACTTC,CASSPQNYEQYF
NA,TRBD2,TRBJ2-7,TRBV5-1,TGCGCCAGCAGCCTGGGGGGGGACCCGGACTACGAGCAGTACTTC,CASSLGGDPDYEQYF
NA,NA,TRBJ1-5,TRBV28,TGTGCCAGCAGTTTAGGGGGGGTTCAGCCCCAGCATTTT,CASSLGGVQPQHF
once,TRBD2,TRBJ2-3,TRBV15,TGTGCCACCAGCAGAGATTGGGCTAGCGGGGGAACAGATACGCAGTATTTT,CATSRDWASGGTDTQYF
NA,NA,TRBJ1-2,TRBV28,TGTGCCACCGTTCGGCGGGGCAGTCTCATTTATGGCTACACCTTC,CATVRRGSLIYGYTF
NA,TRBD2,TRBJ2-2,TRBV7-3,TGTGCCAGCAGCTCTCCCCTAGCGGGAGGGCGGACCGGGGAGCTGTTTTTT,CASSSPLAGGRTGELFF
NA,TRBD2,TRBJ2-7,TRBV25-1,TGTGCCAGCAGTGGCATTCTAGCGGGAGAGCAGTACTTC,CASSGILAGEQYF
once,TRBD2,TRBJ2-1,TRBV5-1,TGCGCCAGCAGCTTATGGACTAGCGGAATAAGCTCCTACAATGAGCAGTTCTTC,CASSLWTSGISSYNEQFF
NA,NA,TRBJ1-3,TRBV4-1,TGCGCCAGCAGCCACCTTACAGGGTCTCTCGCCGAATCCGGAAACACCATATATTTT,CASSHLTGSLAESGNTIYF
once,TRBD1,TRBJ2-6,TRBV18,TGTGCCAGCTCACAGGGACAGGCACAGGCTGGGGCCAACGTCCTGACTTTC,CASSQGQAQAGANVLTF
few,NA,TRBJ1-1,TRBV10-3,TGTGCCACTTCCCAGGGTGTGGCTTTCTTT,CATSQGVAFF
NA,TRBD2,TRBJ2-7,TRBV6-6,TGTGCCAGCAGTCCGGGACTAGGCTACGAGCAGTACTTC,CASSPGLGYEQYF
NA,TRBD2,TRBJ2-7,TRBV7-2,TGTGCCAGCAGCTTAGGGACTAGCGGATTAGGTTACGAGCAGTACTTC,CASSLGTSGLGYEQYF
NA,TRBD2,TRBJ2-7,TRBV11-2,TGTGCCAGCAGCTTAGTAGGTGCGGGAGTACCCTACGAGCAGTACTTC,CASSLVGAGVPYEQYF
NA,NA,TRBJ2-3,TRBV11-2,TGTGCCAGCAGCTTAGACAACACAGATACGCAGTATTTT,CASSLDNTDTQYF
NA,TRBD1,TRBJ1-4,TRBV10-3,TGTGCCGCCGGACAGGGGAATGAAAAACTGTTTTTT,CAAGQGNEKLFF
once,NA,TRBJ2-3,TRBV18,TGTGCCAGCTCACCACCGGAGGGGAACCCTAGCACAGATACGCAGTATTTT,CASSPPEGNPSTDTQYF
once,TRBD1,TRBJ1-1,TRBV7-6,TGTGCCAGCGCTCAGGACAGGGTGAAGAGGGCTTTCTTT,CASAQDRVKRAFF
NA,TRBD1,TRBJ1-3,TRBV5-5,TGTGCCAGCAGCTTACAGACAGGGGCTGGAAACACCATATATTTT,CASSLQTGAGNTIYF
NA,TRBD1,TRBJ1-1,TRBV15,TGTGCCACCAGCAAGGGACAGTTGAACACTGAAGCTTTCTTT,CATSKGQLNTEAFF
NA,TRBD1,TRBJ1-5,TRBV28,TGTGCCAGCAGTCCTAGACAGGGACTCCGCCCGAATCAGCCCCAGCATTTT,CASSPRQGLRPNQPQHF
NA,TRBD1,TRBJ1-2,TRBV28,TGTGCCAGCAGTCGCACGACAGGGGGCCTCTATGGCTACACCTTC,CASSRTTGGLYGYTF
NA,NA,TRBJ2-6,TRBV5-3,TGTGCCAGAAGCTGGCCCCCCAAACCGAACGACAGGTTCGGCTCTGGGGCCAACGTCCTGACTTTC,CARSWPPKPNDRFGSGANVLTF
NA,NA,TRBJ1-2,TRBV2,TGTGCCAGCAGTGATTCGGGGAGCTACACCTTC,CASSDSGSYTF
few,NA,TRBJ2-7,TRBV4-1,TGCGCCAGCAGCCAGGTTTGGCGGGATTCCTCCTACGAGCAGTACTTC,CASSQVWRDSSYEQYF
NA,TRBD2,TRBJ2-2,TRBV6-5,TGTGCCAGCACCCTTAGCGGGAGTGAGACCGGGGAGCTGTTTTTT,CASTLSGSETGELFF
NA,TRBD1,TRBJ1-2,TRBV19,TGTGCCAGTAGTAACGAAGGACAGGGCGTCTATGGCTACACCTTC,CASSNEGQGVYGYTF
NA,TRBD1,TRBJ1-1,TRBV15,TGTGCCACCAGCAGAGTAGGACAGGGGGCGCGGCTTGAAGCTTTCTTT,CATSRVGQGARLEAFF
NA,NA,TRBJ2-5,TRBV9,TGTGCCAGCAGCGTAGGGGGGGGCAGGGAGACCCAGTACTTC,CASSVGGGRETQYF
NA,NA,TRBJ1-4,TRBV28,TGTGCCAGCAGTTTAATTGAGGGAGAAAAACTGTTTTTT,CASSLIEGEKLFF
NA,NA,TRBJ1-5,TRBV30,TGTGCCTGGAGTGTAAGCATTAGCAATCAGCCCCAGCATTTT,CAWSVSISNQPQHF
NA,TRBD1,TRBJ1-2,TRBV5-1,TGCGCCAGCAGCCCTGGCCCCCGACAGGGGGCATCACCGCCTGGCTACACCTTC,CASSPGPRQGASPPGYTF
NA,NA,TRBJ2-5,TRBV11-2,TGTGCCAGCAGCGACGTTTCAGGGTACCAAGAGACCCAGTACTTC,CASSDVSGYQETQYF
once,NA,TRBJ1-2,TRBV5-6,TGTGCCAGCAGCCTAAGGGCAGGGGTTACCTATGGCTACACCTTC,CASSLRAGVTYGYTF
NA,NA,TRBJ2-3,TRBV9,TGTGCCAGCAGCGTAGCGGGCACAGATACGCAGTATTTT,CASSVAGTDTQYF
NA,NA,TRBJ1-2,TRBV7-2,TGTGCCAGCAGCTTAGCGTGGGGGGACTATGGCTACACCTTC,CASSLAWGDYGYTF
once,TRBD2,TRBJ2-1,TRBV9,TGTGCCAGCAGCCAACTGGGACTAGCGACAGTTGAGCAGTTCTTC,CASSQLGLATVEQFF
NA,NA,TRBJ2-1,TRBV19,TGTGCCAGTAGTGAGGCGGGTCTCAGGGGCAATGAGCAGTTCTTC,CASSEAGLRGNEQFF
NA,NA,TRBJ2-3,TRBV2,TGTGCCAGCAGTGAATTCATCGGGCAGGCTTTGGAGGCAGATACGCAGTATTTT,CASSEFIGQALEADTQYF
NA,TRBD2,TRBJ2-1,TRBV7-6,TGTGCCAGCAGCCCCGACCCTCGATCTAGCGGGAGGCCCTACAATGAGCAGTTCTTC,CASSPDPRSSGRPYNEQFF
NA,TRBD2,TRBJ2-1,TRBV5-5,TGTGCCAGCAGCGTGACAGTTAGCGGGAGAAAGGCTGAGCAGTTCTTC,CASSVTVSGRKAEQFF
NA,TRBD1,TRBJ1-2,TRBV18,TGTGCCAGCTCACCGAGCATCCAGGGGGATTTTGTGAACTATGGCTACACCTTC,CASSPSIQGDFVNYGYTF
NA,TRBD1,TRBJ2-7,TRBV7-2,TGTGCCAGCAGCTCGCGGGGACAGGGAATCTACGAGCAGTACTTC,CASSSRGQGIYEQYF
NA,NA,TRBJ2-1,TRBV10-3,TGTGCCATCAGTGGAAAAAACCGCCGTGTCGGGAGCCCTATGGAGCAGTTCTTC,CAISGKNRRVGSPMEQFF
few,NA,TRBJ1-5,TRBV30,TGTGCCTGGTCGCGCGGCCTGGAAGCGGCCCAGCATTTT,CAWSRGLEAAQHF